The 30 T cell receptor beta chains presented below share a single source sample, sequenced in a study of Ad26.COV2.S vaccination and SARS-CoV-2 variants. The table came from immunoSEQ multiplex PCR; TCRdb's copy has only in-frame clones and leaves some out. The profile covers around 450,000 clones, with roughly 87% appearing a single time and 2.5% to 3% taken by the ten largest. Treatment reported: around 19 received Ad26.COV2.S at low or high dose, single or two shots; about 5 received placebo; per-sample allocation not given. Collection of the samples took place on day 63 after the first injection of vaccine or placebo. This specimen consisted of peripheral blood, obtained in a trial of Ad26.COV2.S vaccine versus placebo. Receptors were obtained from a person between 18 and 65 years old who received the Ad26.COV2.S COVID-19 vaccine or a placebo.

V gene TRBV6-5 combines with J gene TRBJ2-7; TRBD1 might be the D (5 bases). This CDR3 comprises 13 residues. V shed 6 bases and J shed 6 bases, with 15 bases lying between them. CDR1 MNHEY and CDR2 SVGAGI come from the germline V gene. CDR3 in amino acids: CASSVLDTSEQYV. DNA for the CDR3: TGTGCCAGCAGCGTTTTGGACACCTCCGAGCAGTACGTC.

The CDR3 bases are TGTGCCAGCATTTGGAGGAACAGGGATCAGCCCCAGCATTTT. Protein sequence: CASIWRNRDQPQHF. V is TRBV28 and J is TRBJ1-5; D is possibly TRBD1 (6 bases). CDR3 length: 14 residues. Germline-derived CDR1 and CDR2 are MDHEN and SYDVKM. The ends were cut back, 7 bases at V and 5 bases at J, with 15 bases in the middle.

The V gene is TRBV18, the J gene TRBJ1-2, with 8 bases lining up with TRBD1. CDR1 KGHSH and CDR2 LQKENI come from the germline V gene. Trimming took 0 bases from V and 2 from J; bases not matched to a gene: 11. The CDR3 loop spans 18 amino acids. In nucleotides, the CDR3 is TGTGCCAGCTCACCACCCGGTCCAGGGGGCTACGGCAACTATGGCTACACCTTC. It translates to CASSPPGPGGYGNYGYTF.

This clone was detected only once. The chain employs TRBV19 and TRBJ1-1, with D unclear. This CDR3 has 14 amino acids. The germline V gene has CDR1 LNHDA and CDR2 SQIVND (reference sequence). Trimming took 3 bases from V and 0 from J, leaving 8 bases between them. Here the CDR3 reads CASSITTMNTEAFF. CDR3 DNA: TGTGCCAGTAGTATTACGACCATGAACACTGAAGCTTTCTTT.

The CDR3 sequence: CASRTDGSNQPQHF. DNA for the CDR3: TGCGCCAGCAGGACAGACGGCTCCAATCAGCCCCAGCATTTT. The chain carries TRBV5-1 and TRBJ1-5; D is perhaps TRBD1 (5 bases). The V gene's germline CDR1 is SGHRS and CDR2 YFSETQ. Trimming left V 5 bases short and J 3 bases short, with 12 bases between. This CDR3 contains 14 residues.

This chain connects TRBV5-1 to TRBJ2-7; D possibly corresponds to TRBD2 (6 bases). Germline CDR1 reads SGHRS; CDR2 reads YFSETQ. The CDR3 covers 16 residues. V lost 0 bases and J lost 2, with 15 bases in between. The CDR3, as DNA: TGCGCCAGCAGCTTGGCCGGAGGGACGGCGACCTACGAGCAGTACTTC. Protein: CASSLAGGTATYEQYF.

V and J are TRBV2 and TRBJ2-2; 7 positions agree with TRBD2. V shed 2 bases and J 5 bases; nucleotides not matched to a gene: 5. This CDR3 is built from 15 residues. The germline gives CDR1 SNHLY, CDR2 FYNNEI. The CDR3: CASSESRAGTGELFF. In nucleotides, the CDR3 is TGTGCCAGCAGTGAATCAAGAGCGGGGACCGGGGAGCTGTTTTTT. Combining the CDR3 with reference TRBV2 and TRBJ2-2 gives the whole variable domain EPEVTQTPSHQVTQMGQEVILRCVPISNHLYFYWYRQILGQKVEFLVSFYNNEISEKSEIFDDQFSVERPDGSNFTLKIRSTKLEDSAMYFCASSESRAGTGELFFGEGSRLTVL.

The V call is TRBV4-3, the J call TRBJ1-2; no clear D gene. Per germline, CDR1 LGHNA and CDR2 YSLEER. Deletions cut 3 bases from V and 8 bases from J, with 16 bases between. The CDR3 length is 14 residues. The CDR3 coding sequence is TGCGCCAGCAGCCATAAGGGCCCTCAGGTCGGCTACACCTTC. It specifies CASSHKGPQVGYTF.

This clone has more than one count but fewer than ten. J is TRBJ2-1 and V is TRBV7-3; D gene unclear. With 5 bases removed from V and 0 bases from J, the gap between germline ends came to 14 bases. Germline V CDR1 and CDR2: SGHTA, FQGTGA. CDR3 length: 16 residues. DNA for the CDR3: TGTGCCAGCAGCCCGTCCCGAGGTTTCTCCTACAATGAGCAGTTCTTC. Residues: CASSPSRGFSYNEQFF.

This rearrangement joins TRBV24-1 to TRBJ2-3, with 10 bases aligning to TRBD2. V was clipped by 4 bases and J by 4 bases; unmatched bases: 7. Germline V gene data show CDR1 as KGHDR and CDR2 as SFDVKD. The CDR3 runs 16 residues. The CDR3: CATSDPGLALPDTQYF. The CDR3 DNA sequence: TGTGCCACCAGTGACCCGGGACTAGCGCTTCCAGATACGCAGTATTTT.

The count of this clone is one. The chain has TRBV19 and TRBJ1-4; TRBD1 agrees at 11 bases. Trimming removed 5 bases from V and 8 bases from J; junction bases left unmatched: 7. CDR3 size: 15 residues. The germline gives CDR1 LNHDA, CDR2 SQIVND (reference sequence). CDR3 sequence reads: CASSPGQGAREKLFF. The CDR3 DNA reads as TGTGCCAGTAGTCCCGGACAGGGGGCTAGGGAAAAACTGTTTTTT.

This clone was counted between two and nine times. V gene TRBV3-1 (or the pseudogene TRBV3-2) combines with J gene TRBJ1-4; possible D gene TRBD1, 5 bases. The ends were cut back, 0 bases at V and 8 bases at J, with 10 bases in the middle. There are 14 residues in the CDR3. Germline V lookup: CDR1 LGHDT, CDR2 YNNKEL (reference sequence). The CDR3 DNA sequence: TGTGCCAGCAGCCAAGAAGGACATGGAGAAAAACTGTTTTTT. Translating it yields CASSQEGHGEKLFF.

The J gene is TRBJ2-2, the V gene TRBV5-1; TRBD1 matches 9 bases. Germline V lookup: CDR1 SGHRS, CDR2 YFSETQ. CDR3 length: 17 amino acids. J lost 2 bases, V lost 2 bases, and 7 bases had no gene match. CDR3 DNA sequence: TGCGCCAGCAGCTTCGCGGGACAGGGCCAAAACACCGGGGAGCTGTTTTTT. It is translated as CASSFAGQGQNTGELFF.

The rearrangement joins TRBV7-9 to TRBJ1-2; possibly TRBD1 for D (6 bases). Between the trimmed V and J ends, which lost 2 bases and 2 bases, there was a span of 9 bases. The CDR3 consists of 14 residues. Germline V lookup: CDR1 SEHNR, CDR2 FQNEAQ (reference sequence). CDR3 sequence reads: CASSLRQANYGYTF. The CDR3 coding sequence is TGTGCCAGCAGCTTAAGACAGGCAAACTATGGCTACACCTTC.

The chain has TRBV7-6 and TRBJ2-7, with 8 bases that match TRBD2. Trimming at V came to 5 bases and at J to 5 bases, leaving 14 bases not matched to a gene. CDR1 and CDR2 from the germline V gene are SGHVS and FNYEAQ. The CDR3 consists of 16 residues. The CDR3 loop is CASSHGAGGRFDEQYV. In DNA, the CDR3 is TGTGCCAGCAGCCATGGGGCGGGAGGAAGGTTTGACGAGCAGTACGTC.

This clone was observed a single time. The gene calls are TRBV6-2 or TRBV6-3 and TRBJ1-1; no clear D gene. CDR1 is MNHEY, CDR2 SVGEGT, per germline. V was cut by 3 bases and J by 3 bases, with 8 bases left in between. This CDR3 is 13 amino acids long. DNA for the CDR3: TGTGCCAGCAGTTATAATCGGGACACTGAAGCTTTCTTT. It is translated as CASSYNRDTEAFF.

The V call is TRBV7-9, the J call TRBJ1-5; tentative D call: TRBD1 (6 bases). This CDR3 comprises 14 residues. The V gene lost 2 bases and the J gene lost 9 bases, with 14 bases spanning the gap. The V gene's germline CDR1 is SEHNR and CDR2 FQNEAQ (reference sequence). The chain's CDR3 is CASSLQGSKGPQHF. The CDR3 nucleotides are TGTGCCAGCAGCTTACAGGGGAGTAAAGGGCCCCAGCATTTT. Complete variable domain (other parts from reference TRBV7-9 and TRBJ1-5): DTGVSQNPRHKITKRGQNVTFRCDPISEHNRLYWYRQTLGQGPEFLTYFQNEAQLEKSRLLSDRFSAERPKGSFSTLEIQRTEQGDSAMYLCASSLQGSKGPQHFGDGTRLSIL.

V usage is TRBV7-9 and J usage is TRBJ1-6; D might be TRBD1 (5 bases). V lost 0 bases and J lost 7, with 10 bases in between. CDR1 is SEHNR, CDR2 FQNEAQ, per germline (reference sequence). This CDR3 is 15 amino acids long. CDR3 bases: TGTGCCAGCAGCTTAGCAACCGGGGGAAATTCACCCCTCCACTTT. Translating it yields CASSLATGGNSPLHF.

V and J are TRBV20-1 and TRBJ1-2; D not resolved. Looked up from germline, CDR1 is DFQATT and CDR2 is SNEGSKA (reference sequence). The CDR3 loop spans 11 amino acids. The V end was cut by 6 bases, the J end by 0 bases, with 5 bases between. The CDR3 loop is CSAGSNYGYTF. The CDR3 DNA follows: TGCAGTGCAGGATCTAACTATGGCTACACCTTC.

The chain carries TRBV19 and TRBJ2-5; the D gene is possibly TRBD2 (5 bases). CDR3 size: 15 residues. Trimming shortened V by 7 bases and J by 2 bases, and 17 bases separated the two germline ends. Germline V gene sequence: CDR1 LNHDA, CDR2 SQIVND (reference sequence). The CDR3 spells CASTPSPRGQETQYF. The CDR3 region has the DNA TGTGCCAGTACTCCGTCCCCCCGGGGTCAAGAGACCCAGTACTTC.

V and J are TRBV11-3 and TRBJ2-1; a possible D gene is TRBD2 (6 bases). Germline CDR1 SGHNT, CDR2 YENEEA. The CDR3 loop spans 10 amino acids. Between the trimmed V and J ends, which lost 3 bases and 15 bases, there was a span of 9 bases. The CDR3 reads CASSFGDWFF. The CDR3 bases are TGTGCCAGCAGCTTTGGGGACTGGTTCTTC.

This chain connects TRBV5-1 to TRBJ1-2; D is ambiguous. Trimming took off 5 bases at V and 5 bases at J, with 13 bases between the two ends. CDR1 and CDR2 from the germline V gene are SGHRS and YFSETQ. The CDR3 totals 13 residues. CDR3 nucleotide sequence: TGCGCCAGCAGGGCAGGCATTTTATATGGCTACACCTTC. Translation gives CASRAGILYGYTF.

As concerns this clone: Other DNA sequences in the sample encode the same CDR3. The chain recombines TRBV6-5 with TRBJ1-1, with unresolved D. The CDR3 totals 13 residues. Germline V gene lookup returns CDR1 MNHEY and CDR2 SVGAGI. Trimming pared 5 bases from V and 1 base from J, leaving 8 bases between. The DNA of the CDR3 is TGTGCCAGCAGTCACCGACAGAACACTGAAGCTTTCTTT. It encodes CASSHRQNTEAFF.

The rearrangement joins TRBV6-6 to TRBJ1-2; no clear D. There are 13 residues in the CDR3. Trimming cost V 8 bases and J 3 bases, with 13 bases left between them. The germline V gene encodes CDR1 MNHNY and CDR2 SVGAGI (reference sequence). The chain's CDR3 is CASRLAGDYGYTF. The CDR3 coding sequence is TGTGCCAGCCGCCTGGCAGGCGACTATGGCTACACCTTC.

The CDR3 sequence: CASSLNPQGAKTEAFF. DNA for the CDR3: TGTGCCAGCAGCTTAAACCCGCAGGGGGCTAAAACTGAAGCTTTCTTT. V is TRBV7-3 and J is TRBJ1-1; 8 nucleotides align to TRBD1. CDR1 and CDR2 (germline): SGHTA, FQGTGA. CDR3 length equals 16 residues. The V segment lost 1 base and the J segment 5 bases; nucleotides outside the gene matches: 9.

The rearrangement links TRBV4-2 to TRBJ2-3, with 11 bases fitting TRBD2. The CDR3 sequence is 15 residues long. The germline CDR1 and CDR2 sequences are LGHNA and YNFKEQ. Losses at the gene ends were 3 bases for V and 7 bases for J; bases not matched to a gene: 6. The CDR3: CASSHVLAGANTQYF. As DNA, the CDR3 is TGTGCCAGCAGCCACGTACTAGCGGGAGCAAATACGCAGTATTTT.

The chain is built from TRBV3-1 (or the pseudogene TRBV3-2) and TRBJ1-1, with D possibly being TRBD1 (6 bases). CDR3 length equals 13 residues. CDR1 is LGHDT, CDR2 YNNKEL, per germline (reference sequence). Trimming cost V 3 bases and J 5 bases, with 10 bases left between them. The CDR3 here is CASSQGAGTEAFF. The CDR3 nucleotides read TGTGCCAGCAGCCAGGGGGCAGGGACTGAAGCTTTCTTT.

The chain is built from TRBV3-1 (or the pseudogene TRBV3-2) and TRBJ2-7; 7 positions agree with TRBD1. Germline V gene sequence: CDR1 LGHDT, CDR2 YNNKEL (reference sequence). The CDR3 has 15 amino acids. The V and J ends lost 7 bases and 3 bases, in that order; junction bases with no gene match: 12. CDR3 DNA sequence: TGTGCCAGCACTACGGGACAGAGGGGATTCTACGAGCAGTACTTC. This sequence encodes CASTTGQRGFYEQYF.

V is TRBV2 and J is TRBJ2-6; 12 positions match TRBD1. Germline CDR1 and CDR2: SNHLY and FYNNEI. V dropped 3 bases and J dropped 4; count of bases not matched to a gene: 4. The CDR3 is 17 residues long. The CDR3 region is CASSDGDRGLGANVLTF. The CDR3 nucleotides read TGTGCCAGCAGTGACGGGGACAGGGGGCTAGGGGCCAACGTCCTGACTTTC.

This chain uses TRBV4-2 with TRBJ2-5, with a tentative D call TRBD1 (5 bases). Deletions cut 1 base from V and 2 bases from J, with 8 bases between. Germline V gene lookup returns CDR1 LGHNA and CDR2 YNFKEQ. The CDR3 loop spans 14 amino acids. For the CDR3, the DNA is TGTGCCAGCAGCCAAGGACAGATACAAGAGACCCAGTACTTC. This translates into CASSQGQIQETQYF.